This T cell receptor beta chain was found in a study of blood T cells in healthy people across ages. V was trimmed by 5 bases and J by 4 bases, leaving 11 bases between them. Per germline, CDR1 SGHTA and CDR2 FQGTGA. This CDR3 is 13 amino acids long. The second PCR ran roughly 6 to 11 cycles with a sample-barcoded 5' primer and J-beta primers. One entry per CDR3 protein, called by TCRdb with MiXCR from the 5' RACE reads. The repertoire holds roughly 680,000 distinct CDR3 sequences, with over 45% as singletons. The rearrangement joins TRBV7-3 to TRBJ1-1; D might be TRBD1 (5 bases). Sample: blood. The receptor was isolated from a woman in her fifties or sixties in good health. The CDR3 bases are TGTGCCAGCAGCGGGTATGGGGGCACTGAAGCTTTCTTT. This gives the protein CASSGYGGTEAFF.